The rows below give T cell receptor beta chains drawn from one sample of a study of blood T cell repertoires in COVID-19. The protocol was immunoSEQ multiplex PCR, while the TCRdb copy is restricted to in-frame clones and leaves out a portion. The sample holds about 46,000 clones; more than 70% are singletons and the top ten take 6% to 6.5%. The sample consisted of peripheral blood. These receptors were obtained from an elderly woman with acute or convalescent COVID-19. CDR3s include the opening cysteine and the closing phenylalanine or tryptophan. D genes are given only for firm matches. The size field is filled for only some rows; it gives once, few, many or a size class.

TGTGCCTGGAGTGGAGGCTCCAATCAGCCCCAGCATTTT	CAWSGGSNQPQHF	TRBV30	NA	NA	TRBJ1-5
TGTGCCAGCAGCCACAATGTACAGGGTGGTGAGACCCAGTACTTC	CASSHNVQGGETQYF	TRBV27	NA	NA	TRBJ2-5
TGTGCCAGCAGTCTCGCGACAGGGGTCTCCTACGAGCAGTACTTC	CASSLATGVSYEQYF	TRBV6-5	NA	TRBD1	TRBJ2-7
TGTGCCAGTAGTCCCCCGGGGGGCACAGATACGCAGTATTTT	CASSPPGGTDTQYF	TRBV19	NA	NA	TRBJ2-3
TGTGCCAGCAGTCTATTGACTAGCCGTACGCAGTATTTT	CASSLLTSRTQYF	TRBV12-3/TRBV12-4	NA	TRBD2	TRBJ2-3
TGCGCCAGCCTACGGGAGGGCGGCGACACTGAAGCTTTCTTT	CASLREGGDTEAFF	TRBV5-1	NA	NA	TRBJ1-1
TGTGCCAGCAGCTTACTAGCGGGGAGCACCGGGGAGCTGTTTTTT	CASSLLAGSTGELFF	TRBV4-2	once	TRBD2	TRBJ2-2
TGCGCCAGCAGCCGTTCCATGAGGGAGACCCAGTACTTC	CASSRSMRETQYF	TRBV4-1	NA	NA	TRBJ2-5
TGTGCCAGCAGCTTAGATATTTGGAGTAACACCGGGGAGCTGTTTTTT	CASSLDIWSNTGELFF	TRBV11-3	once	NA	TRBJ2-2
TGTGCCAGCAGTTCCTTCACTAGCGGGGGGGAAAATGAGCAGTTCTTC	CASSSFTSGGENEQFF	TRBV6-5	NA	TRBD2	TRBJ2-1
TGCGCCAGCAGCCCGACTAGCGGGGGTAGCAATGAGCAGTTCTTC	CASSPTSGGSNEQFF	TRBV5-1	NA	TRBD2	TRBJ2-1